This TCR beta chain was sequenced during a study of blood T cell repertoires in COVID-19. Study background: The United States, Italy and Spain provided the acute and convalescent COVID-19 samples.

Per the original methods: Reference gene primer amplification yielded estimated nucleated cell counts. Clones were sequenced by immunoSEQ multiplex PCR, and TCRdb holds only the in-frame ones, with some missing. The DNA gave D and trimming, while V, J and clone size come from that table. This repertoire shows tens of thousands of clones, 85% to 95% found once; its top ten account for 3% to 3.5%. The CDR3 extends over 17 amino acids. Between the trimmed V and J ends, which lost 0 bases and 1 base, there was a span of 13 bases. Germline CDR1 MNHEY, CDR2 SVGEGT. The origin of this receptor is a human donor in a cohort sampled during active COVID-19. The chain combines TRBV6-2 or TRBV6-3 with TRBJ2-4, with TRBD2 as a possible D gene (6 bases). Sequenced sample: peripheral blood. CDR3 in DNA: TGTGCCAGCAGTTACTCGACCCGGGGGACGGCCAAAAACATTCAGTACTTC. Residues: CASSYSTRGTAKNIQYF.